This TCR beta chain derives from a study of blood T cell repertoires in COVID-19. Study information: Acute and convalescent COVID-19 samples came from the United States, Italy and Spain.

CDR3 length: 14 amino acids. V was cut by 8 bases and J by 5 bases, with 18 bases left in between. Germline V CDR1 and CDR2: SEHNR, FQNEAQ (reference sequence). In this sample, this clone turned up a few times. Original analysis: From reference gene primer amplification, estimates of nucleated cell counts were derived. The data were produced by immunoSEQ multiplex PCR, yet TCRdb's version contains in-frame clones alone and is incomplete. V and J calls and clone size are those listed in that table; D and trimming were worked out from the DNA. The table includes under 120,000 clones, less than 85% detected once.

The specimen sequenced was peripheral blood. The source of this sequence is a man in his 70s with active or convalescent COVID-19. The chain links TRBV7-9 to TRBJ2-5; D possibly corresponds to TRBD1 (6 bases). CDR3 sequence (DNA): TGTGCCAGCGGCAACAGGGCTTCTGGGGAGACCCAGTACTTC. As protein: CASGNRASGETQYF.